Each of the 21 T cell receptor beta chains below was sequenced from the same sample in a study of cytomegalovirus exposure and HLA in healthy donors. PCR was performed using 60 Vbeta and 13 Jbeta primers. Sequencing was performed with immunoSEQ multiplex PCR; in TCRdb, only in-frame clones are kept and a portion is missing. The profile shows about 110,000 clones, around 81% of them singletons. Sample: PBMCs. These receptor sequences come from a woman in her thirties in good health and CMV-seronegative.

This chain uses TRBV2 with TRBJ2-7; 7 positions agree with TRBD1. V was pared by 8 bases and J by 4 bases, with 11 bases of the junction left unmatched. CDR3 size: 14 residues. The germline CDR1 and CDR2 sequences are SNHLY and FYNNEI. The CDR3 sequence: CASCFRGGLYEQYF. In DNA, the CDR3 is TGTGCCAGCTGTTTTCGAGGGGGCTTGTACGAGCAGTACTTC.

The chain couples TRBV19 to TRBJ2-7; 7 positions match TRBD2. The CDR3 is made up of 13 amino acids. CDR1 is LNHDA, CDR2 SQIVND, per germline (reference sequence). Trimming cost V 4 bases and J 5 bases; bases outside gene matches: 5. CDR3: CASSTGGLDEQYF. The CDR3 DNA follows: TGTGCCAGTAGTACGGGGGGACTTGACGAGCAGTACTTC.

This sequence joins TRBV5-1 and TRBJ2-7; D gene ambiguous. This CDR3 is built from 14 residues. V was pared by 2 bases and J by 1 base, with 10 bases between. The germline V gene has CDR1 SGHRS and CDR2 YFSETQ. CDR3 DNA: TGCGCCAGCAGCTTCGGAGCCAATTCCTACGAGCAGTACTTC. It codes for CASSFGANSYEQYF.

J is TRBJ1-3 and V is TRBV5-1, with TRBD1 matching over 7 bases. Germline values: CDR1 SGHRS, CDR2 YFSETQ. The CDR3 is made up of 16 amino acids. Germline trimming cut 0 bases from V and 3 bases from J; bases unmatched to any gene: 6. The CDR3 region is CASSLAGTVYGNTIYF. As DNA, the CDR3 is TGCGCCAGCAGCTTGGCGGGGACAGTGTATGGAAACACCATATATTTT.

The V and J genes are TRBV4-2 and TRBJ2-3; D is unresolved. The germline V gene has CDR1 LGHNA and CDR2 YNFKEQ. Trimming left V 0 bases short and J 4 bases short, with 17 bases between. The CDR3 loop spans 17 amino acids. The CDR3 reads CASSQEVASRFPDTQYF. The DNA of the CDR3 is TGTGCCAGCAGCCAAGAGGTGGCTAGTCGCTTTCCAGATACGCAGTATTTT.

This clone was detected only once. The chain uses TRBV4-1 and TRBJ2-7, with D possibly matching TRBD2 (6 bases). This CDR3 is built from 13 residues. The V gene's germline CDR1 is MGHRA and CDR2 YSYEKL. V was pared by 4 bases and J by 2 bases, with 9 bases between. The CDR3 nucleotides are TGCGCCAGCAGCCGGGGGGAGACCTACGAGCAGTACTTC. Its protein product is CASSRGETYEQYF.

The chain recombines TRBV30 with TRBJ1-2; 7 nucleotides align to TRBD1. The CDR3 covers 13 residues. V shed 2 bases, J shed 3 bases, and the junction held 3 bases outside the gene matches. The germline V gene has CDR1 GTSNPN and CDR2 SVGIG (reference sequence). This CDR3 is CAWSPDRDYGYTF. The CDR3 bases are TGTGCCTGGAGTCCCGACAGGGACTATGGCTACACCTTC.

This clone occurred once. The rearrangement links TRBV18 to TRBJ2-1; tentatively, D is TRBD2 (6 bases). The CDR3 extends over 15 amino acids. Trimming stripped 3 bases from V and 6 bases from J, with 15 bases between. Looked up from germline, CDR1 is KGHSH and CDR2 is LQKENI. The CDR3 DNA is TGTGCCAGCTCACCCCCCGGGAGAGGCACCAATGAGCAGTTCTTC. It codes for CASSPPGRGTNEQFF.

The V call is TRBV28, the J call TRBJ2-4; 9 bases match TRBD1. Germline V lookup: CDR1 MDHEN, CDR2 SYDVKM. The junction had 9 bases not matched to a gene; V was cut back by 5 bases and J by 1 base. The CDR3 loop spans 17 amino acids. CDR3 DNA sequence: TGTGCCAGCAGTGGGGGTCGGGACAGGGAGGCCAAAAACATTCAGTACTTC. Translated, it gives CASSGGRDREAKNIQYF. Supplemented by reference TRBV28 and TRBJ2-4, the full variable domain reads DVKVTQSSRYLVKRTGEKVFLECVQDMDHENMFWYRQDPGLGLRLIYFSYDVKMKEKGDIPEGYSVSREKKERFSLILESASTNQTSMYLCASSGGRDREAKNIQYFGAGTRLSVL.

This clone was seen a few times. This chain joins TRBV7-9 and TRBJ2-3; possible D gene TRBD2, 6 bases. CDR1 and CDR2 from the germline V gene are SEHNR and FQNEAQ (reference sequence). Deletions cut 2 bases from V and 5 bases from J, with 20 bases between. CDR3 length: 17 residues. The CDR3 region has the DNA TGTGCCAGCAGCTTAAACCCCCGAGGGCTAGCGAAAGATACGCAGTATTTT. Its protein is CASSLNPRGLAKDTQYF.

A few counts support this clone. The genes are TRBV11-2 and TRBJ2-7, with 7 positions matching TRBD2. This CDR3 comprises 14 residues. CDR1 and CDR2 (germline): SGHAT, FQNNGV. J was trimmed by 2 bases and V by 2 bases; bases with no gene match: 3. CDR3 DNA: TGTGCCAGCAGCTTAATCCGGGGGGCCTACGAGCAGTACTTC. As protein: CASSLIRGAYEQYF.

This sequence joins TRBV19 and TRBJ2-7; 7 bases agree with TRBD1. Trimming took 3 bases from V and 0 from J; bases not matched to a gene: 8. The germline gives CDR1 LNHDA, CDR2 SQIVND (reference sequence). The CDR3 totals 16 residues. The CDR3 region has the DNA TGTGCCAGTAGTATCGGAGGCAGGGGGTTCTCCTACGAGCAGTACTTC. This codes for CASSIGGRGFSYEQYF.

The J gene is TRBJ2-4, the V gene TRBV28; D is possibly TRBD1 (6 bases). The CDR3 length is 15 residues. The ends were cut back, 5 bases at V and 0 bases at J, with 11 bases in the middle. From germline, CDR1 is MDHEN and CDR2 SYDVKM. For the CDR3, the DNA is TGTGCCAGCAGTCGGACAGACCTAGCCAAAAACATTCAGTACTTC. Translating gives CASSRTDLAKNIQYF.

This clone was seen a handful of times. This chain connects TRBV6-1 to TRBJ1-1; D ambiguous. Between the trimmed V and J ends, which lost 4 bases and 5 bases, there was a span of 14 bases. Germline V gene lookup returns CDR1 MNHNS and CDR2 SASEGT. The CDR3 length is 14 residues. The CDR3 region is CASSVWGGSTEAFF. DNA of the CDR3: TGTGCCAGCAGTGTCTGGGGAGGGAGTACTGAAGCTTTCTTT.

The chain uses TRBV5-1 and TRBJ1-2; D possibly corresponds to TRBD1 (5 bases). Germline assignment: CDR1 SGHRS and CDR2 YFSETQ. V was trimmed by 0 bases and J by 6 bases, leaving 9 bases between them. CDR3 length equals 13 residues. The CDR3 DNA reads as TGCGCCAGCAGCTTGGACAGGTCGGATGGCTACACCTTC. Protein: CASSLDRSDGYTF.

V is TRBV11-3 and J is TRBJ1-1; D perhaps matches TRBD1 (6 bases). From germline, CDR1 is SGHNT and CDR2 YENEEA. The CDR3 sequence is 13 residues long. V was clipped by 5 bases and J by 6 bases, with 13 bases between them. The CDR3 here is CASSHRQDAEAFF. The DNA of the CDR3 is TGTGCCAGCAGCCACAGACAGGACGCTGAAGCTTTCTTT.

This chain joins TRBV7-8 and TRBJ2-3; the match to TRBD2 covers 12 bases. The trim removed 4 bases at V and 3 bases at J, leaving 11 bases unmatched. Looked up from germline, CDR1 is SGHVS and CDR2 is FQNEAQ. The CDR3 sequence is 18 residues long. CDR3 sequence: CASSYRPLAGGGTDTQYF. The DNA for the CDR3 is TGTGCCAGCAGCTATAGGCCACTAGCGGGAGGAGGGACAGATACGCAGTATTTT.

This chain connects TRBV7-2 to TRBJ1-1, with a tentative D call TRBD1 (5 bases). Looked up from germline, CDR1 is SGHTA and CDR2 is FQGNSA. CDR3 length: 12 residues. CDR3 DNA sequence: TGTGGTGGGGCCTCGGTGGGCACTGAAGCTTTCTTT. Its translation: CGGASVGTEAFF.

This chain uses TRBV5-8 with TRBJ2-7, with D uncertain. This CDR3 is 13 amino acids long. Germline V gives CDR1 SGHTS, CDR2 YDEGEE. The V end lost 0 bases, the J end lost 3 bases, and 7 bases lay between the germline ends. CDR3 nucleotides: TGTGCCAGCAGCTTGGGTCCAGGCTACGAGCAGTACTTC. It encodes CASSLGPGYEQYF.

The rearrangement joins TRBV6-6 to TRBJ1-1; D gene unclear. The CDR3 contains 12 residues. Looked up from germline, CDR1 is MNHNY and CDR2 is SVGAGI (reference sequence). V shed 6 bases and J shed 1 base, with 6 bases lying between them. The CDR3 is CASSPKNTEAFF. DNA for the CDR3: TGTGCCAGCAGCCCCAAGAACACTGAAGCTTTCTTT.

There are a few counts of this clone. This CDR3 is CASRTHSGGVETQYF. CDR3 in DNA: TGTGCCAGCAGAACCCATTCAGGGGGCGTGGAGACCCAGTACTTC. The chain carries TRBV5-4 and TRBJ2-5; 8 nucleotides agree with TRBD1. After removal of 5 bases from V and 5 bases from J, the junction contained 11 bases not matched to a gene. Germline V lookup: CDR1 SGHNT, CDR2 YYREEE (reference sequence). CDR3 size: 15 residues. Full variable domain (outside the CDR3, taken from reference TRBV5-4 and TRBJ2-5): ETGVTQSPTHLIKTRGQQVTLRCSSQSGHNTVSWYQQALGQGPQFIFQYYREEENGRGNFPPRFSGLQFPNYSSELNVNALELDDSALYLCASRTHSGGVETQYFGPGTRLLVL.